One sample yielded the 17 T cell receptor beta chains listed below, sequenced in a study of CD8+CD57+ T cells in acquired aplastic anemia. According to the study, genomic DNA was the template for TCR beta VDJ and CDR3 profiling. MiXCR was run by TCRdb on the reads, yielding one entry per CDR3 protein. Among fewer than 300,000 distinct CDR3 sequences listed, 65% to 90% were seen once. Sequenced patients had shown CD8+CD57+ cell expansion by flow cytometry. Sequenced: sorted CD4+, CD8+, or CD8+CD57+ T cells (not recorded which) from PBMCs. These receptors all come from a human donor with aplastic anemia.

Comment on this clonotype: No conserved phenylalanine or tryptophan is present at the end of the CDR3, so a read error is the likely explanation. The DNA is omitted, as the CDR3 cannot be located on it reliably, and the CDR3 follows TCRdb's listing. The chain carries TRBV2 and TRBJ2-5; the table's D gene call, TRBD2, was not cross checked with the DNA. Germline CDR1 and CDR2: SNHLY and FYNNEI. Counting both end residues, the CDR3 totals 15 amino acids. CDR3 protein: CASGDVGGDSQTQCL.

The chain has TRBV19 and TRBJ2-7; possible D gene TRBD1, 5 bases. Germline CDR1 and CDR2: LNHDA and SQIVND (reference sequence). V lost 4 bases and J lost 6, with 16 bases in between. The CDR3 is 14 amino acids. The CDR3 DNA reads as TGTGCCAGTAGTAAAATAGATGGGGCTTCCGAGCAGTACTTC. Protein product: CASSKIDGASEQYF.

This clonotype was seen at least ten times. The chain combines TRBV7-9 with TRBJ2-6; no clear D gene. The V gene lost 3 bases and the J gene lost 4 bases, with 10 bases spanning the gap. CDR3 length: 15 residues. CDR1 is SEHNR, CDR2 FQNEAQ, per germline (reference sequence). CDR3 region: CASSFQRSGANVLTF. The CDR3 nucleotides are TGTGCCAGCAGCTTTCAAAGAAGCGGGGCCAACGTCCTGACTTTC.

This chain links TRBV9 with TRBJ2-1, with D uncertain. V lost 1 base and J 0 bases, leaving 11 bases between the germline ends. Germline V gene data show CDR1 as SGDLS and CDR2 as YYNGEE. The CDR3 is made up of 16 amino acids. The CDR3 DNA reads TGTGCCAGCAGCGTATTTGGGCCAAGCTCCTACAATGAGCAGTTCTTC. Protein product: CASSVFGPSSYNEQFF.

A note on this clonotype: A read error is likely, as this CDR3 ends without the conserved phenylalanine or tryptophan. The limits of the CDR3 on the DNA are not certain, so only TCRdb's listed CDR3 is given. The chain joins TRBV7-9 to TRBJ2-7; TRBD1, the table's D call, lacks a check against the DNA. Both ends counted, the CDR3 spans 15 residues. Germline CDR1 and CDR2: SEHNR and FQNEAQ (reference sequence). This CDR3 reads CASSFGRGNDQEHWA.

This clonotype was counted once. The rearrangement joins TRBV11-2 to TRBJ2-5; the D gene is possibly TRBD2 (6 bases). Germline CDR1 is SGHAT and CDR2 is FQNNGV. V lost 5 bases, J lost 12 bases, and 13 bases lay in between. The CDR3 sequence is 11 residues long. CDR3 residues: CASSPVAGKYF. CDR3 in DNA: TGTGCCAGCAGCCCGGTCGCGGGGAAGTACTTC.

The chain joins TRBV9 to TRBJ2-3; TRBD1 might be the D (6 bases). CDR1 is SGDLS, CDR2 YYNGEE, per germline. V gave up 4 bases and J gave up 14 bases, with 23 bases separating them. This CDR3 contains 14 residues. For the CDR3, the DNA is TGTGCCAGCAGCTTTACGAGCGCAACCGACAGGCCGTATTTT. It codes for CASSFTSATDRPYF.

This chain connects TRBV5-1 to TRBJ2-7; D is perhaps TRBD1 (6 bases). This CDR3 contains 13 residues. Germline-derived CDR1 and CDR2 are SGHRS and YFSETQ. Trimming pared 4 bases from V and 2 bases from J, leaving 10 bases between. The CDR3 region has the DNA TGCGCCAGCAGCCTGGGGGACACCTACGAGCAGTACTTC. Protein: CASSLGDTYEQYF.

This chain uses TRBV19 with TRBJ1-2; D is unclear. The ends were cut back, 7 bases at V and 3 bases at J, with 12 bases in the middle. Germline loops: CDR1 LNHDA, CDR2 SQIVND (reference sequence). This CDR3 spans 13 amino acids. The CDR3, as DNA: TGTGCCAGTACACACGTCGGTTACTATGGCTACACCTTC. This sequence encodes CASTHVGYYGYTF.

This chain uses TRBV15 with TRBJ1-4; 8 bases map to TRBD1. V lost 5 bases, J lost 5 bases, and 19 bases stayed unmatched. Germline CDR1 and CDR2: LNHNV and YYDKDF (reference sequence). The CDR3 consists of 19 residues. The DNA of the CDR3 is TGTGCCACCAGCCACCCCAGGGGGCTCGTGTTTGGCGTAAATGAAAAACTGTTTTTT. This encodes CATSHPRGLVFGVNEKLFF.

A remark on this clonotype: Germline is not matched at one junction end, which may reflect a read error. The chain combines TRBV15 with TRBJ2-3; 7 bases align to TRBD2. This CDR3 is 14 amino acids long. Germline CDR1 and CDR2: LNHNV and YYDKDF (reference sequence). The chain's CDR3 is CATSGAGLPYEQYF. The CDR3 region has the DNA TGTGCCACCAGCGGAGCGGGACTTCCCTATGAGCAGTATTTC.

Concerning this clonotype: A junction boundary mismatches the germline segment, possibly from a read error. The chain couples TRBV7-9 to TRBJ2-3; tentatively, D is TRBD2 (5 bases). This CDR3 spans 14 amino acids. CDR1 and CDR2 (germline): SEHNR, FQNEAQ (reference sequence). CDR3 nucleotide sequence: TGTGCCAGCAGCCTGGAGGATGGCTACGCCTTCCGTTCGTTT. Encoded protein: CASSLEDGYAFRSF.

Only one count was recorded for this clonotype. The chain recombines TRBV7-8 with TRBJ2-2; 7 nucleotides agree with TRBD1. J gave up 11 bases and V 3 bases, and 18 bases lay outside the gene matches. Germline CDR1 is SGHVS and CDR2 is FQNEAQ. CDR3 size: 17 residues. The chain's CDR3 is CASSFHPDGTALAELFF. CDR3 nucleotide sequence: TGTGCCAGCAGCTTTCATCCAGACGGGACAGCCCTTGCCGAGCTGTTTTTT.

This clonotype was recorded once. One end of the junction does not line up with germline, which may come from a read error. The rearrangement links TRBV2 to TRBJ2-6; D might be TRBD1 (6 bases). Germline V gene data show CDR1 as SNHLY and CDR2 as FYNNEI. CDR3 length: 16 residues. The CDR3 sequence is CASSYGGSYGDNVLTF. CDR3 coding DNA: TGTGCCAGCAGCTATGGGGGTAGCTACGGGGACAACGTCCTGACATTC. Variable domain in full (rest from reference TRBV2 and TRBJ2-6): EPEVTQTPSHQVTQMGQEVILRCVPISNHLYFYWYRQILGQKVEFLVSFYNNEISEKSEIFDDQFSVERPDGSNFTLKIRSTKLEDSAMYFCASSYGGSYGDNVLTFGAGSRLTVL.

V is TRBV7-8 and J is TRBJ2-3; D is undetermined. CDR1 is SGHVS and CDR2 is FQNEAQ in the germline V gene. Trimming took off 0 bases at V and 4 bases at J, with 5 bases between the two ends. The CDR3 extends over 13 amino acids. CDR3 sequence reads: CASSLAGSDTQYF. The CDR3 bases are TGTGCCAGCAGCTTAGCGGGGTCAGATACGCAGTATTTT.

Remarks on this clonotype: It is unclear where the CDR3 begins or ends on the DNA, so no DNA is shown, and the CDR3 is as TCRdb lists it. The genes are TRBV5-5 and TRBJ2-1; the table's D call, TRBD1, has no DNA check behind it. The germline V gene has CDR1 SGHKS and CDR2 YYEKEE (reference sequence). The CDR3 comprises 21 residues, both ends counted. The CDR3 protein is CASSFYICSAKYQGDYNEQFF.

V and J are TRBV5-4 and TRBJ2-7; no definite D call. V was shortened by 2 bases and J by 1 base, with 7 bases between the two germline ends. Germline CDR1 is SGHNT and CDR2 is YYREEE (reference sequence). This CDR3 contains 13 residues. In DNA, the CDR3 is TGTGCCAGCAGCTTTGGTCAGTCCTACGAGCAGTACTTC. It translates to CASSFGQSYEQYF.